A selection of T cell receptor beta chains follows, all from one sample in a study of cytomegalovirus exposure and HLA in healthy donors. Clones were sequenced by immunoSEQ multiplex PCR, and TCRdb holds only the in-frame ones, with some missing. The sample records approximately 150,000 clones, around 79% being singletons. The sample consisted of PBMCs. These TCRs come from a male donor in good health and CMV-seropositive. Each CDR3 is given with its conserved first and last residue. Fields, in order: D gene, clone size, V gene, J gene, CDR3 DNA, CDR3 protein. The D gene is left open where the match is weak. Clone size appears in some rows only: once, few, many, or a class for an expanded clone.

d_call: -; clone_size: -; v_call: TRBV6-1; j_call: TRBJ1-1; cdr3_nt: TGTGCCAGCAGGAACCTATATTGGAACACTGAAGCTTTCTTT; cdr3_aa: CASRNLYWNTEAFF
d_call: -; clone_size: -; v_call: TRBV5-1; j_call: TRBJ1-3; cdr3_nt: TGCGCCAGCAGCTTGGCCAGTCCGTACTCTGGAAACACCATATATTTT; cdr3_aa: CASSLASPYSGNTIYF
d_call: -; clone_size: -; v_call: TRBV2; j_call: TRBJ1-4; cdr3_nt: TGTGCCAGCAGATCTCGGGGGACTAATGAAAAACTGTTTTTT; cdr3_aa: CASRSRGTNEKLFF
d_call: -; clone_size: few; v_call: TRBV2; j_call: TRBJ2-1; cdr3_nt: TGTGCCAGCATTATTCTGACTCCTACCTACAATGAGCAGTTCTTC; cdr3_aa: CASIILTPTYNEQFF
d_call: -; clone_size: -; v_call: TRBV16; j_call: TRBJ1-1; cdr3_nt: TGTGCCAGCAGCCCCCGGACTAACGCTGAAGCTTTCTTT; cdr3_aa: CASSPRTNAEAFF
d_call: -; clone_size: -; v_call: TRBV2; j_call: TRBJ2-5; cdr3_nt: TGTGCCAGCAGGAGGGAGAATGGGAGAAACCAAGAGACCCAGTACTTC; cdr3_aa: CASRRENGRNQETQYF
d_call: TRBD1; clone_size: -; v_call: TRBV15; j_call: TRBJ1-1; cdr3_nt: TGTGCCACCAGCAGAGATCGGGACAGCTATGAAGCTTTCTTT; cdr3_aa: CATSRDRDSYEAFF
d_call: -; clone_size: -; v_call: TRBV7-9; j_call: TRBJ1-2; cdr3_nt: TGTGCCAGCAGCTCCGCCGGTTCGAACTATGGCTACACCTTC; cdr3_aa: CASSSAGSNYGYTF
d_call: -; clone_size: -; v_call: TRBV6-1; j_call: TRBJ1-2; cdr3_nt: TGTGCCAGCAGTGAAGTGGGTGGGCAGATCAACTATGGCTACACCTTC; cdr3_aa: CASSEVGGQINYGYTF
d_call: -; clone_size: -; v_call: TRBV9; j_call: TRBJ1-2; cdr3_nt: TGTGCCAGCAGCGTTTCCTCATCTATTGGCTATGGCTACACCTTC; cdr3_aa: CASSVSSSIGYGYTF
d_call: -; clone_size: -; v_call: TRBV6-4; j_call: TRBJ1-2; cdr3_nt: TGTGCCAGCAGTGATAGGGGTAACTATGGCTACACCTTC; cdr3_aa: CASSDRGNYGYTF
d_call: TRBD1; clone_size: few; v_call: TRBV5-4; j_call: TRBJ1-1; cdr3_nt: TGTGCCAGCAGCTTGGCCCCGGGACAGGGGGGGACTGAAGCTTTCTTT; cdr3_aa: CASSLAPGQGGTEAFF
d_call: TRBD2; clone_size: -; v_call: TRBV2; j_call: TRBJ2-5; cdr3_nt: TGTGCCAGCAGTGCGGGACTAGCAGAAGAGACCCAGTACTTC; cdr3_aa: CASSAGLAEETQYF
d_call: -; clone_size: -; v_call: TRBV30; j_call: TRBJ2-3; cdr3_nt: TGTGCCGGAGGGTCGGGCAGGGGGTTTATAGCGCAGTATTTT; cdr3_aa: CAGGSGRGFIAQYF
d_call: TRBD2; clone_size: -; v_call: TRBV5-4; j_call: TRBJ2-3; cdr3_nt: TGTGCCAGCAGCACTCGAACGGGGGGGACAGATACGCAGTATTTT; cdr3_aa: CASSTRTGGTDTQYF
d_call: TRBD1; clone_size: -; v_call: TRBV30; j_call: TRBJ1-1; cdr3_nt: TGTGCCTGGAGATCCCCGACAGGGAGGAACACTGAAGCTTTCTTT; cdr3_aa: CAWRSPTGRNTEAFF
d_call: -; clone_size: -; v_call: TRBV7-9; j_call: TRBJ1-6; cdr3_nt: TGTGCCAGCAGCCCTTCTTCCTCACCCCTCCACTTT; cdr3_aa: CASSPSSSPLHF
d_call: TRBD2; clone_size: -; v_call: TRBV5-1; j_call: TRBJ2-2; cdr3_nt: TGCGCCAGCAGCGTGGAGGGGAGGGCCGGGGAGCTGTTTTTT; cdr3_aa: CASSVEGRAGELFF
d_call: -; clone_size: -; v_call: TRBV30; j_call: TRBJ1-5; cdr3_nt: TGTGCCTGGCAGGAAAATCAGCCCCAGCATTTT; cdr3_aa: CAWQENQPQHF
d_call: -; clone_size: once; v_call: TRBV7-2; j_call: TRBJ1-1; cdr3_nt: TGTGCCAGCAGCTTGGCACAGATTAGGGAGGGCTATGAAGCTTTCTTT; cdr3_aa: CASSLAQIREGYEAFF
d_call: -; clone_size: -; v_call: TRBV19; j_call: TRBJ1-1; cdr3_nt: TGTGCCAGTAGTTCCAGACAGGTGGGTTCGAACACTGAAGCTTTCTTT; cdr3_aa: CASSSRQVGSNTEAFF
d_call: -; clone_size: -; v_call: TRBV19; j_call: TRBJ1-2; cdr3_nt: TGTGCCAGTACCTTTCAGGGTCGGAACTATGGCTACACCTTC; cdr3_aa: CASTFQGRNYGYTF
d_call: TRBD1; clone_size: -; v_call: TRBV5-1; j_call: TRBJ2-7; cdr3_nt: TGCGCCAGCAGCTTGACACTCCGGGACAGGACCTACGAGCAGTACTTC; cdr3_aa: CASSLTLRDRTYEQYF
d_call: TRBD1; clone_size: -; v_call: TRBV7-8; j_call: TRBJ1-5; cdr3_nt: TGTGCCAGCAGCTTAGAGGGACAGGTCAATCAGCCCCAGCATTTT; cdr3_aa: CASSLEGQVNQPQHF
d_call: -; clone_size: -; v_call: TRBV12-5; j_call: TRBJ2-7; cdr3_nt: TGTGCTAGTGAGGTCGACACCTCCTACGAGCAGTACTTC; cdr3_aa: CASEVDTSYEQYF
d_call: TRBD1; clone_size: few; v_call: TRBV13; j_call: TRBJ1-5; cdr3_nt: TGTGCCAGCAGCTTGGGGACAGGTGATTTTAGCAATCAGCCCCAGCATTTT; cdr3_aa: CASSLGTGDFSNQPQHF
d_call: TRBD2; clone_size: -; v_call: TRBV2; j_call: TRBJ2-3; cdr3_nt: TGTGCCAGCAGTGCAAGTGGACTAGGTCGCACAGATACGCAGTATTTT; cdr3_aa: CASSASGLGRTDTQYF
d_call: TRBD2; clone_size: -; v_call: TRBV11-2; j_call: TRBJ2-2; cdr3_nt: TGTGCCAGCAGCCCCCCGGGACTATACACCGGGGAGCTGTTTTTT; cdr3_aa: CASSPPGLYTGELFF
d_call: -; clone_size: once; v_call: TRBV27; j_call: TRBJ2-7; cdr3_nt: TGTGCCAGCAGTTTTTTGGGGCAAACCTACGAGCAGTACTTC; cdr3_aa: CASSFLGQTYEQYF
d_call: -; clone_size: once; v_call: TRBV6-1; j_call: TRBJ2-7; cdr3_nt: TGTGCCAGCAGTGATAGGCGTAAGTACCCTCGGGACGAGCAGTACTTC; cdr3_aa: CASSDRRKYPRDEQYF
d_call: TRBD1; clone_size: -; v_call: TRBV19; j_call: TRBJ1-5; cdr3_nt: TGTGCCAGTAGTGACAGGGGGCGTGATAGCAATCAGCCCCAGCATTTT; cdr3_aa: CASSDRGRDSNQPQHF
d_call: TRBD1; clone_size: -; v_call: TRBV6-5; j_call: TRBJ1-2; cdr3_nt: TGTGCCATCGCGGACAGGAGGGGCTACACCTTC; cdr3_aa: CAIADRRGYTF
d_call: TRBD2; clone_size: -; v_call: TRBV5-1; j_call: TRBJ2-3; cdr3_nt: TGCGCCAGCAGCTTCGCTAGCGGGGGGGGCACAGATACGCAGTATTTT; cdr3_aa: CASSFASGGGTDTQYF
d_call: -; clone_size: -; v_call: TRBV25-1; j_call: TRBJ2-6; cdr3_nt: TGTGCCAGCAGTGAATGGGGACTTTCTGGGGCCAACGTCCTGACTTTC; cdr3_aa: CASSEWGLSGANVLTF
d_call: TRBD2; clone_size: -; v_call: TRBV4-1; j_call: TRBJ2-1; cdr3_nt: TGCGCCAGCAGCCAAGATAGGGGCCTAGCGGGTCCGAACGGGGATGAGCAGTTCTTC; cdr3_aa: CASSQDRGLAGPNGDEQFF
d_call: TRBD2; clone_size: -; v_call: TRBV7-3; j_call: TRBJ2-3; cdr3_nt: TGTGCCAGCAGCCGCGGACTAGCTGGCGGAGATACGCAGTATTTT; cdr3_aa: CASSRGLAGGDTQYF
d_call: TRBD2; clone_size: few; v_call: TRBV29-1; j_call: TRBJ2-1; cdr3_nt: TGCAGCGTTGCCGGGTTGGGACTAGCGGGGGGGAATGAGCAGTTCTTC; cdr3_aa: CSVAGLGLAGGNEQFF
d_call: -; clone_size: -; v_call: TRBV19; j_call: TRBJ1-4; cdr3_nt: TGTGCCAGTAACCCCGGACAGCCTGAAAAACTGTTTTTT; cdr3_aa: CASNPGQPEKLFF